A few counts support the clone carrying this T cell receptor beta chain. Its antigen is as yet unknown. The TCR alpha and TCR beta cDNA libraries, bearing sample barcodes and UMIs, were generated by 5'RACE using constant-segment primers. Each CDR3 protein is one row after TCRdb ran MiXCR on the 5' RACE reads. Of about 150,000 distinct CDR3 sequences listed, about 19% are singletons. The sample comes from a study of T-cell memory formation after mild COVID-19. The CDR3 contains 13 residues. CDR1 is SGHRS and CDR2 is YFSETQ in the germline V gene. The V end was cut by 3 bases, the J end by 10 bases, with 15 bases between. Study-level findings and limits: Largely, contracting CD4+ clones fell within CM and EM, and contracting CD8+ clones within EMRA. A subset of responding clones appeared in pre-infection memory, suggesting cross-reactive memory joined.

The chain has TRBV5-1 and TRBJ2-3; the D is unclear. The sequence was collected from an adult woman who had mild COVID-19 (a few samples of this study predate the infection). Cell type and time point are not known. The sequencing input was PBMCs or a T cell subset sorted from them (not recorded which). Written as DNA, the CDR3 is TGCGCCAGCAGCTACACAGCGCAGGAGCCGCAGTATTTT. This encodes CASSYTAQEPQYF.